This T cell receptor beta chain was identified during a study of T cell repertoires in aging, cancer and after chemotherapy. Study-wide context: About 9 million TCR reads were in the whole dataset. Findings and limits, study-wide: Across the chemotherapy interval, each cancer cohort showed higher median generation probability, suggesting thymic rebound. In cancer patients, declining TCR diversity with age involved lost richness and lost evenness.

About this clonotype itself: Antigen unknown.

The CDR3 spans 14 residues. V gave up 3 bases and J gave up 4 bases; unmatched junction bases: 5. From germline, CDR1 is LNHDA and CDR2 SQIVND (reference sequence). TRB rearrangements spanning V, D and J were amplified using mixed TRB-A/B primers. TCRdb re-derived calls from the multiplex PCR reads in MiXCR, one entry per CDR3 protein. The table includes approximately 9,000 distinct CDR3 sequences, about 25% detected once. The template was genomic DNA from peripheral blood, not RNA. This receptor was identified in a human donor with a blood cancer. This rearrangement joins TRBV19 to TRBJ1-2; 7 bases are shared with TRBD1. Sequencing was carried out using blood. The CDR3 nucleotides are TGTGCCAGTAGTATGGGACAGCAATTCTATGGCTACACCTTC. It translates to CASSMGQQFYGYTF.